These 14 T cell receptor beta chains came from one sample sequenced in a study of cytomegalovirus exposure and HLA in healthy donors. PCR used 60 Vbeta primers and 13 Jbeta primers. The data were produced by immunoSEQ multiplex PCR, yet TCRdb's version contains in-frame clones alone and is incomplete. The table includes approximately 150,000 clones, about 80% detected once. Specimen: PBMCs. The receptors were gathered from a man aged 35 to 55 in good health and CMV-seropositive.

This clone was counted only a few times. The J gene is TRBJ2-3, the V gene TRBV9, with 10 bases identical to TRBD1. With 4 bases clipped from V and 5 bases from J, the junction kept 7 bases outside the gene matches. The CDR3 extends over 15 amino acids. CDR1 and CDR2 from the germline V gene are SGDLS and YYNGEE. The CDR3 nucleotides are TGTGCCAGCAGCTCCCGGACAGGGGGACTAGATACGCAGTATTTT. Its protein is CASSSRTGGLDTQYF.

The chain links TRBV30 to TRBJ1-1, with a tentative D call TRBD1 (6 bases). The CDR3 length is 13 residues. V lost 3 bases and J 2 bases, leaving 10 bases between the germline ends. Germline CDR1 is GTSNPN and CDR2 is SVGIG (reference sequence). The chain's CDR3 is CAWRPGENTEAFF. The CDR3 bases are TGTGCCTGGAGGCCAGGGGAAAACACTGAAGCTTTCTTT.

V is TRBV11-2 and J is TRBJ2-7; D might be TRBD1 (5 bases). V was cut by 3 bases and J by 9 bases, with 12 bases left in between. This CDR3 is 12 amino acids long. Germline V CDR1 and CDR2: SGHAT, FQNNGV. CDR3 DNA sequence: TGTGCCAGCAGCTTTTGGGGCGGCGGGCAGTACTTC. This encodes CASSFWGGGQYF.

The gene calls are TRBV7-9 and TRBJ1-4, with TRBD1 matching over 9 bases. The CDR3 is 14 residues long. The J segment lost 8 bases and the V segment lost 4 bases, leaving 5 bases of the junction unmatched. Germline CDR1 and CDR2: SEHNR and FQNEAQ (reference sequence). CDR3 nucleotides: TGTGCCAGCAGCTCACAGGGGGCAGAGGAAAAACTGTTTTTT. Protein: CASSSQGAEEKLFF.

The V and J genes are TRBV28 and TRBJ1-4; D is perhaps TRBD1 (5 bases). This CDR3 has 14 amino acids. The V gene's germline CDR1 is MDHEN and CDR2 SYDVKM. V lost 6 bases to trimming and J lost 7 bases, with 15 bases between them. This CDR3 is CASSPDSGIEKLFF. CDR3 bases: TGTGCCAGCAGCCCAGACAGCGGGATTGAAAAACTGTTTTTT.

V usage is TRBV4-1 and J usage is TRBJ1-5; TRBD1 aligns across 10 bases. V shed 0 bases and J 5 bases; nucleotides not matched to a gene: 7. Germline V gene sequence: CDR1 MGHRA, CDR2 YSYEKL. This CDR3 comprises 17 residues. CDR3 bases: TGCGCCAGCAGCCAAGATCGGGCCGGGACAGGGGATCAGCCCCAGCATTTT. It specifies CASSQDRAGTGDQPQHF.

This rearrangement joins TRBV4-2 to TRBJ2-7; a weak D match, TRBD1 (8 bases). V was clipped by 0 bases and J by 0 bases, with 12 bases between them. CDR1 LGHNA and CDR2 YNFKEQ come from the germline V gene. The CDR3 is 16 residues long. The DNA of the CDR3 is TGTGCCAGCAGCCAAGAGGGAGGGACAGGCTCCTACGAGCAGTACTTC. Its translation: CASSQEGGTGSYEQYF.

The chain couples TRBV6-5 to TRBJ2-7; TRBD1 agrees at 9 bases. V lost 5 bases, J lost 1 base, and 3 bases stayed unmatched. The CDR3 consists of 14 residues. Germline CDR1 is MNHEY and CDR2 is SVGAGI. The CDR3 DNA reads TGTGCCAGCAGTGGACAGGGGATGTCCTACGAGCAGTACTTC. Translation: CASSGQGMSYEQYF.

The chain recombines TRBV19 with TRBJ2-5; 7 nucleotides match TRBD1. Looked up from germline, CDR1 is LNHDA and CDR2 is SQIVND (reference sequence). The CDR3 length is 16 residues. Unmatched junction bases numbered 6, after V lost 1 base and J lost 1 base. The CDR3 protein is CASSIGTGTAQETQYF. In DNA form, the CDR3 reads TGTGCCAGTAGTATAGGAACCGGGACAGCCCAAGAGACCCAGTACTTC.

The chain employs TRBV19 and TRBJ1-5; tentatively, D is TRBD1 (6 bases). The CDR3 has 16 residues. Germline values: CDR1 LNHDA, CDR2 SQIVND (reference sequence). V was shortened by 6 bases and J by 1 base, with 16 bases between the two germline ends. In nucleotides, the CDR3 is TGTGCCAGTAGGAGAACAGGGTCGGCGAGCAATCAGCCCCAGCATTTT. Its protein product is CASRRTGSASNQPQHF.

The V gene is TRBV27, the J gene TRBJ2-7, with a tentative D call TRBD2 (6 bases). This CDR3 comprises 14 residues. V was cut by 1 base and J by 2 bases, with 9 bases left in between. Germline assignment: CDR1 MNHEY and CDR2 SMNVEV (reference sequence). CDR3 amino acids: CASSLLAGTYEQYF. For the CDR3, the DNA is TGTGCCAGCAGTTTATTGGCGGGGACCTACGAGCAGTACTTC.

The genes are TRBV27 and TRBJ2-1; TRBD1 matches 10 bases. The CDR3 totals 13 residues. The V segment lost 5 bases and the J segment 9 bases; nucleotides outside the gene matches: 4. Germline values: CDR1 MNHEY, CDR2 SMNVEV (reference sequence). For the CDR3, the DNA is TGTGCCAGCAGTCCGACAGGGGGCGGTGAGCAGTTCTTC. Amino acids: CASSPTGGGEQFF.

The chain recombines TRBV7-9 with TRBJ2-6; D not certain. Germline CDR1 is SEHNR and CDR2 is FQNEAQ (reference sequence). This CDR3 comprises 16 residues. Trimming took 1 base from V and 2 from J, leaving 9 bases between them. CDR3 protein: CASSLGATAGANVLTF. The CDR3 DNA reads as TGTGCCAGCAGCTTAGGGGCGACGGCTGGGGCCAACGTCCTGACTTTC.

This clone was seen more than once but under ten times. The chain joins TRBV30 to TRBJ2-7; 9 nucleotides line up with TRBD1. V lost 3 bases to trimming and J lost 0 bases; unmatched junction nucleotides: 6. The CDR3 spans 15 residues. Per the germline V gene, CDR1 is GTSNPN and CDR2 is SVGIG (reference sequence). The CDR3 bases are TGTGCCTGGAGCCAGGGGACAGGGAGCTCCTACGAGCAGTACTTC. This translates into CAWSQGTGSSYEQYF.